A selection of T cell receptor beta chains follows, all from one sample in a study of T cells in Graves' hyperthyroidism and ophthalmopathy. TCRdb ran MiXCR on the multiplex PCR reads and lists one entry per CDR3 protein. The sample has a few hundred thousand distinct CDR3 sequences; approximately 13% are singletons. The sample consisted of blood. Source of these receptors: a woman between 18 and 29 years old with Graves' hyperthyroidism. CDR3s leave out the opening cysteine and the closing phenylalanine or tryptophan. The order of the fields is V gene, CDR3 protein.

>TRBV9
ASASSEGFDHEQY
>TRBV7-9
ASSLGGGGTSNTEAF
>TRBV13
ASSLAGDLSYEQY
>TRBV6-5
ASSYSGANTEAF
>TRBV10-2
ASRGGGYEQY
>TRBV12-3/TRBV12-4
ASSLGTSYYEQY
>TRBV19
ASREERASNQPQH
>TRBV13
ASSQGSAASTDTQY
>TRBV6-1
ASSSSSPRAGAVQY
>TRBV5-1
ASSMGLDEQY
>TRBV4-1
ASSRYSKRTTDTQY
>TRBV6-1
ASSFFASGGLSSYNEQF
>TRBV15
ATSRGLIETQY
>TRBV6-1
AISDGLAGRLRGDTQY
>TRBV12-3/TRBV12-4
ASSPRTSGRGGEQY
>TRBV6-1
ASSYGTVGTEAF
>TRBV12-3/TRBV12-4
ASSLGTLGSGNTIY
>TRBV5-1
ASSLAFGTGDNEQF